Shown below are 13 T cell receptor beta chains from a single sample sequenced in a study of blood T cell repertoires in COVID-19. Sequencing used immunoSEQ multiplex PCR; TCRdb keeps in-frame clones, though not all of them. Of around 300,000 clones in the sample, 88% were seen once. What was sequenced was peripheral blood. The receptor set was obtained from a man aged 18-30 years with active or convalescent COVID-19.

The chain has TRBV3-1 (or the pseudogene TRBV3-2) and TRBJ1-1; D is possibly TRBD1 (6 bases). The V end was cut by 3 bases, the J end by 6 bases, with 11 bases between. Germline V gene lookup returns CDR1 LGHDT and CDR2 YNNKEL (reference sequence). This CDR3 is built from 13 residues. The CDR3 region has the DNA TGTGCCAGCAGCCAGATTAAGGGGGCTGAAGCTTTCTTT. Protein: CASSQIKGAEAFF.

The V and J genes are TRBV15 and TRBJ2-3; the D gene is possibly TRBD2 (6 bases). The CDR3 has 17 residues. The germline V gene encodes CDR1 LNHNV and CDR2 YYDKDF (reference sequence). V was clipped by 1 base and J by 3 bases, with 17 bases between them. Written as DNA, the CDR3 is TGTGCCACCAGCAGAGGGCTTTGGGGGAGGCGAACAGATACGCAGTATTTT. This gives the protein CATSRGLWGRRTDTQYF.

This chain joins TRBV9 and TRBJ2-2, with 7 positions matching TRBD1. The germline V gene has CDR1 SGDLS and CDR2 YYNGEE. This CDR3 comprises 14 residues. V was clipped by 1 base and J by 7 bases; unmatched bases: 4. The CDR3, as DNA: TGTGCCAGCAGCGTAAAGGGGGCAGGCGGGGAGCTGTTTTTT. It encodes CASSVKGAGGELFF. Full variable domain (remainder filled in from reference TRBV9 and TRBJ2-2): DSGVTQTPKHLITATGQRVTLRCSPRSGDLSVYWYQQSLDQGLQFLIQYYNGEERAKGNILERFSAQQFPDLHSELNLSSLELGDSALYFCASSVKGAGGELFFGEGSRLTVL.

V usage is TRBV6-5 and J usage is TRBJ1-4; D remains ambiguous. V lost 0 bases to trimming and J lost 5 bases, with 13 bases between them. The CDR3 consists of 16 residues. CDR1 and CDR2 (germline): MNHEY, SVGAGI. This CDR3 reads CASSYSVGGGNEKLFF. The CDR3 nucleotides read TGTGCCAGCAGTTACTCGGTGGGTGGAGGAAATGAAAAACTGTTTTTT.

About this clone: Other DNA sequences in the sample encode the same CDR3. This chain connects TRBV9 to TRBJ1-6; D call uncertain. This CDR3 is built from 13 residues. Germline CDR1 and CDR2: SGDLS and YYNGEE. The V and J ends lost 2 bases and 7 bases respectively, with 7 bases between them. CDR3 region: CASSVAENSPLHF. The CDR3 DNA reads as TGTGCCAGCAGCGTGGCGGAGAATTCACCCCTCCACTTT. Drawing the rest from reference TRBV9 and TRBJ1-6, the complete variable domain is DSGVTQTPKHLITATGQRVTLRCSPRSGDLSVYWYQQSLDQGLQFLIQYYNGEERAKGNILERFSAQQFPDLHSELNLSSLELGDSALYFCASSVAENSPLHFGNGTRLTVT.

The V gene is TRBV19, the J gene TRBJ1-5; TRBD1 might be the D (5 bases). V lost 3 bases to trimming and J lost 3 bases, with 12 bases between them. Germline assignment: CDR1 LNHDA and CDR2 SQIVND (reference sequence). The length of the CDR3 is 15 residues. The CDR3 reads CASSILSGSNQPQHF. The CDR3 DNA is TGTGCCAGTAGTATCCTTTCAGGGTCCAATCAGCCCCAGCATTTT.

This clone was found once. V gene TRBV9 combines with J gene TRBJ2-3; 10 bases map to TRBD2. V lost 0 bases to trimming and J lost 6 bases; unmatched junction nucleotides: 7. This CDR3 region has 16 residues. The germline gives CDR1 SGDLS, CDR2 YYNGEE. Here the CDR3 DNA reads TGTGCCAGCAGCGTAGGTATTAGCGGGGGGTTGGATACGCAGTATTTT. Protein sequence: CASSVGISGGLDTQYF.

The chain links TRBV7-6 to TRBJ2-2; 13 bases align to TRBD2. The length of the CDR3 is 21 residues. J was trimmed by 4 bases and V by 3 bases; bases with no gene match: 17. The germline gives CDR1 SGHVS, CDR2 FNYEAQ. The DNA for the CDR3 is TGTGCCAGCAGCTTCGCCGGGACTAGCGGGGACCCTACTACCCCCACCGGGGAGCTGTTTTTT. This encodes CASSFAGTSGDPTTPTGELFF. The variable domain in full, completed from reference TRBV7-6 and TRBJ2-2, reads GAGVSQSPRYKVTKRGQDVALRCDPISGHVSLYWYRQALGQGPEFLTYFNYEAQQDKSGLPNDRFSAERPEGSISTLTIQRTEQRDSAMYRCASSFAGTSGDPTTPTGELFFGEGSRLTVL.

The gene calls are TRBV27 and TRBJ1-2; D is possibly TRBD1 (5 bases). The CDR3 length is 13 residues. The germline V and J ends were trimmed by 7 bases and 7 bases, with 16 bases remaining between them. The germline gives CDR1 MNHEY, CDR2 SMNVEV (reference sequence). The CDR3 nucleotides are TGTGCCAGCACCCCTGGGGGGGACTCTGGCTACACCTTC. It codes for CASTPGGDSGYTF.

V is TRBV14 and J is TRBJ2-7; 7 positions match TRBD1. Germline loops: CDR1 SGHDN, CDR2 FVKESK. This CDR3 region has 13 residues. Germline trimming cut 4 bases from V and 2 bases from J; bases unmatched to any gene: 2. The CDR3 is CASSRQGAYEQYF. CDR3 nucleotides: TGTGCCAGCAGCCGACAGGGCGCCTACGAGCAGTACTTC.

This chain links TRBV7-2 with TRBJ2-7; 8 nucleotides line up with TRBD2. Germline V gene lookup returns CDR1 SGHTA and CDR2 FQGNSA. CDR3 length: 15 residues. The V gene end was trimmed by 1 base and the J gene end by 3 bases; junction bases not matched to a gene: 5. CDR3 bases: TGTGCCAGCAGCTTAGGACTAGCGACAAACTACGAGCAGTACTTC. Its translation is CASSLGLATNYEQYF.

This chain links TRBV4-3 with TRBJ2-7, with 8 nucleotides matching TRBD1. CDR1 is LGHNA, CDR2 YSLEER, per germline. The CDR3 totals 14 residues. With V trimmed by 2 bases and J by 2 bases, 2 bases remained unmatched. The CDR3 bases are TGCGCCAGCAGCCAAAGGGGACAGGCCTACGAGCAGTACTTC. Translation: CASSQRGQAYEQYF.

This chain joins TRBV18 and TRBJ1-5; a possible D gene is TRBD1 (6 bases). Germline assignment: CDR1 KGHSH and CDR2 LQKENI. This CDR3 comprises 15 residues. The germline V and J ends were trimmed by 6 bases and 2 bases, with 14 bases remaining between them. This chain's CDR3 is CASSRRGEGNQPQHF. The CDR3 DNA is TGTGCCAGCTCTCGCAGGGGTGAGGGCAATCAGCCCCAGCATTTT.